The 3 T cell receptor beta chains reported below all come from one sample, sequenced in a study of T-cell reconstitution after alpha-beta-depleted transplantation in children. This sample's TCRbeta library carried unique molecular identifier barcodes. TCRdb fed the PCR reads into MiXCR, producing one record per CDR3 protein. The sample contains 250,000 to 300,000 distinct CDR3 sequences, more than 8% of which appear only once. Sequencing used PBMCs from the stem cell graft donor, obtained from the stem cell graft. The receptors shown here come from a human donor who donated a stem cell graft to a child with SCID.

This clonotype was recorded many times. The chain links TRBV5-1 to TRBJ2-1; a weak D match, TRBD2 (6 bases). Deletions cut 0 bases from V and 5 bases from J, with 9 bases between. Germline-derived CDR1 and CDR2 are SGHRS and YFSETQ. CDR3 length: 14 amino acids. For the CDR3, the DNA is TGCGCCAGCAGCTTGGAGGGCGGGGACAATGAGCAGTTCTTC. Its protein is CASSLEGGDNEQFF.

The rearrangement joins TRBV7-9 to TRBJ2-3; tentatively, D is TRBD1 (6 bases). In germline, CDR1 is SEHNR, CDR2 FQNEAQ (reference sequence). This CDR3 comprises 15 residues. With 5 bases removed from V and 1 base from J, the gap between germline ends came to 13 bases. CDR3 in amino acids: CASSLTGSGTDTQYF. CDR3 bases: TGTGCCAGCAGCCTAACAGGGTCTGGCACAGATACGCAGTATTTT.

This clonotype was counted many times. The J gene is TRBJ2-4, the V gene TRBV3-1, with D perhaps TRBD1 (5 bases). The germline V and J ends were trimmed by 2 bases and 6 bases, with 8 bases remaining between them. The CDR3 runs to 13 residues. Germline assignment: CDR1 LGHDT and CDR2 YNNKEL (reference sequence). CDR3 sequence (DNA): TGTGCCAGCAGCCAATGGCAGGGAAACATTCAGTACTTC. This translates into CASSQWQGNIQYF.